A selection of T cell receptor beta chains follows, all from one sample in a study of vaccination and CD4 T cells after COVID-19. No antigens are known for them. TCRdb independently ran MiXCR on the PCR reads; one entry per CDR3 protein. Here the sample spans approximately 21,000 distinct CDR3 sequences, roughly 50% being singletons. Material: CD4+ T cells from blood, cultured in vitro. All receptors come from a human donor who had recovered from COVID-19. The conserved cysteine and the conserved F or W are not part of the CDR3 here.

TRBV6-4	TRBJ1-2	ASSDPEERDRNYGYT
TRBV6-5	TRBJ2-7	ASRSSTGEY
TRBV20-1	TRBJ1-4	SKDPQKLF
TRBV7-6	TRBJ2-5	ASSLISLGVETQY
TRBV28	TRBJ1-2	ASINGANYGYT
TRBV6-1	TRBJ1-1	ASSEVQGNTEAF
TRBV5-1	TRBJ2-1	ASSWGTSGRPLNEQF
TRBV5-4	TRBJ2-1	ASSFTGTSGRGTF
TRBV6-1	TRBJ1-5	ASSTRTDQPQH
TRBV6-5	TRBJ2-3	ASSSSGGAGDTQY
TRBV20-1	TRBJ2-7	SASRDRGREQY
TRBV19	TRBJ1-4	ASRDRGRPNEKLF
TRBV24-1	TRBJ2-5	ATSEPGQAKETQY
TRBV28	TRBJ1-6	ASTLGGGANSPLH
TRBV6-5	TRBJ2-7	AGSYSFRYSYEQY
TRBV5-6	TRBJ2-7	ASSLVPYEQY
TRBV5-4	TRBJ2-7	ASTFGGTGGLAGGTYEQY
TRBV20-1	TRBJ1-1	SARVQGNTEAF
TRBV7-6	TRBJ2-1	ASSLRGANEQF
TRBV6-5	TRBJ2-3	ASSYGGGLTDTQY
TRBV6-2/TRBV6-3	TRBJ1-2	ASSPGQDFNYGYT
TRBV6-1	TRBJ2-3	ASIQRGTDTQY
TRBV7-2	TRBJ2-7	ASSPRSLDEQY